This passage covers 19 T cell receptor beta chains from one sample sequenced in a study of shared clonotypes between healthy human individuals. Assay used: immunoSEQ multiplex PCR; TCRdb lists only in-frame clones, some missing. The sample holds millions of clones, 90% to 95% seen once. Sequences were obtained from naive CD4+ T cells sorted from blood. Subset: CD45RA+ positively selected. These receptors were obtained from a man aged 18 to 29 in good health.

The chain carries TRBV10-3 and TRBJ2-2, with a possible D match to TRBD2 (6 bases). This CDR3 comprises 17 residues. CDR1 is ENHRY and CDR2 is SYGVKD in the germline V gene. Deletions cut 2 bases from V and 7 bases from J, with 20 bases between. The CDR3 reads CAISEGTPGFGVGELFF. The CDR3 coding sequence is TGTGCCATCAGTGAGGGGACTCCCGGGTTTGGGGTCGGGGAGCTGTTTTTT.

The J gene is TRBJ2-5, the V gene TRBV30; D perhaps matches TRBD1 (5 bases). Germline values: CDR1 GTSNPN, CDR2 SVGIG (reference sequence). This CDR3 region has 12 residues. With 1 base removed from V and 13 bases from J, the gap between germline ends came to 16 bases. The CDR3 is CAWSGLDSMGYF. The CDR3 DNA is TGTGCCTGGAGTGGCCTAGACAGTATGGGGTACTTC.

The table lists this clone with many counts. V is TRBV2 and J is TRBJ2-3, with TRBD2 identical over 7 bases. The germline gives CDR1 SNHLY, CDR2 FYNNEI. The CDR3 runs to 13 residues. Unmatched junction bases numbered 3, after V lost 9 bases and J lost 0 bases. The CDR3 DNA reads as TGTGCCAGTAGGGAGGGAAGCACAGATACGCAGTATTTT. Its translation is CASREGSTDTQYF.

The rearrangement links TRBV19 to TRBJ1-5; 9 bases map to TRBD1. The CDR3 runs to 14 residues. V gave up 10 bases and J gave up 1 base; unmatched junction bases: 5. Germline V CDR1 and CDR2: LNHDA, SQIVND (reference sequence). Written as DNA, the CDR3 is TGTGCCATCGGGACAGGGAGGAGCAATCAGCCCCAGCATTTT. This encodes CAIGTGRSNQPQHF.

Concerning this clone itself: A much larger clone differs by one base, so this may be a read error. Other nucleotide sequences from this sample produce the same CDR3. The chain uses TRBV20-1 and TRBJ1-1; D is undetermined. Deletions cut 3 bases from V and 7 bases from J, with 6 bases between. The CDR3 runs to 10 residues. The germline V gene encodes CDR1 DFQATT and CDR2 SNEGSKA (reference sequence). CDR3: CSARPGEAFF. The CDR3, as DNA: TGCAGTGCTAGGCCCGGTGAAGCTTTCTTT.

The chain carries TRBV5-4 and TRBJ1-1; 9 bases match TRBD1. The CDR3 has 14 amino acids. Germline CDR1 reads SGHNT; CDR2 reads YYREEE (reference sequence). The ends lost 4 bases at V and 6 bases at J; junction bases unmatched: 7. The CDR3 coding sequence is TGTGCCAGCAGCGTGGACAGGGGTGGGGCTGAAGCTTTCTTT. It yields the protein CASSVDRGGAEAFF.

The chain recombines TRBV4-1 with TRBJ2-3; perhaps TRBD2 as D (5 bases). Germline V CDR1 and CDR2: MGHRA, YSYEKL. V lost 1 base and J lost 4, with 15 bases in between. The CDR3 covers 16 residues. CDR3 protein: CASSQGPAESADTQYF. DNA for the CDR3: TGCGCCAGCAGCCAAGGTCCAGCGGAGAGCGCAGATACGCAGTATTTT.

This clone appeared a few times. The chain has TRBV5-1 and TRBJ2-3; TRBD2 matches 12 bases. There are 16 residues in the CDR3. The trim removed 0 bases at V and 3 bases at J, leaving 2 bases unmatched. Germline CDR1 SGHRS, CDR2 YFSETQ. The CDR3: CASSLVTSGRTDTQYF. DNA for the CDR3: TGCGCCAGCAGCTTGGTGACTAGCGGGAGAACAGATACGCAGTATTTT.

This chain joins TRBV27 and TRBJ2-7; D is perhaps TRBD1 (5 bases). Germline V CDR1 and CDR2: MNHEY, SMNVEV (reference sequence). The CDR3 loop spans 14 amino acids. Trimming removed 6 bases from V and 1 base from J, with 13 bases in between. The CDR3 bases are TGTGCCAGCAGACCGGACACAGCTTCCTACGAGCAGTACTTC. Its translation is CASRPDTASYEQYF.

The J gene is TRBJ2-7, the V gene TRBV11-2; 9 bases line up with TRBD1. This CDR3 is built from 16 residues. In germline, CDR1 is SGHAT, CDR2 FQNNGV. The V segment lost 3 bases and the J segment 0 bases; nucleotides outside the gene matches: 6. The CDR3 here is CASSLDRGVSSYEQYF. As DNA, the CDR3 is TGTGCCAGCAGCTTGGACAGGGGCGTCAGCTCCTACGAGCAGTACTTC.

Concerning this clone itself: The sample has other DNA sequences that encode this CDR3 too. The J gene is TRBJ2-7, the V gene TRBV9; 10 bases map to TRBD1. CDR1 is SGDLS, CDR2 YYNGEE, per germline. The CDR3 covers 15 residues. Losses at the gene ends were 0 bases for V and 0 bases for J; bases not matched to a gene: 0. The CDR3 is CASSVGTGGSYEQYF. The CDR3 DNA sequence: TGTGCCAGCAGCGTAGGGACAGGGGGCTCCTACGAGCAGTACTTC.

The chain has TRBV18 and TRBJ2-7; 8 bases are shared with TRBD1. V lost 5 bases and J lost 2; bases outside the gene matches: 8. Germline V gene data show CDR1 as KGHSH and CDR2 as LQKENI. The CDR3 runs to 15 residues. CDR3 region: CASSGGGQEAYEQYF. The CDR3 nucleotides are TGTGCCAGCTCAGGAGGGGGACAGGAGGCCTACGAGCAGTACTTC.

V and J are TRBV7-3 and TRBJ2-1; D unresolved. The CDR3 sequence is 15 residues long. Trimming took 1 base from V and 2 from J, leaving 9 bases between them. CDR1 is SGHTA and CDR2 is FQGTGA in the germline V gene. CDR3 nucleotide sequence: TGTGCCAGCAGCTTAAGGGGTCGTACCTACAATGAGCAGTTCTTC. This encodes CASSLRGRTYNEQFF.

The chain couples TRBV5-1 to TRBJ2-7; TRBD2 aligns across 12 bases. The length of the CDR3 is 17 residues. V was pared by 0 bases and J by 3 bases, with 7 bases of the junction left unmatched. Germline CDR1 reads SGHRS; CDR2 reads YFSETQ. The CDR3 DNA sequence: TGCGCCAGCAGCTTGGGGACTAGCGGGGACCGATACTACGAGCAGTACTTC. Translating it yields CASSLGTSGDRYYEQYF.

The chain joins TRBV30 to TRBJ1-4; unclear D gene. Trimming took off 4 bases at V and 6 bases at J, with 9 bases between the two ends. Germline-derived CDR1 and CDR2 are GTSNPN and SVGIG (reference sequence). This CDR3 comprises 12 residues. The CDR3 loop is CAWTRNDEKLFF. The DNA for the CDR3 is TGTGCCTGGACCAGGAATGATGAAAAACTGTTTTTT.

The V and J genes are TRBV30 and TRBJ1-4; 8 positions match TRBD1. Trimming at V came to 4 bases and at J to 5 bases, leaving 6 bases not matched to a gene. Germline V CDR1 and CDR2: GTSNPN, SVGIG (reference sequence). The CDR3 is made up of 14 amino acids. This CDR3 reads CAWTRTGRNEKLFF. The CDR3 DNA reads TGTGCCTGGACCCGGACAGGGCGAAATGAAAAACTGTTTTTT.

The sample holds one count of this clone. The chain recombines TRBV11-2 with TRBJ2-7, with TRBD2 matching 10 bases. Germline V lookup: CDR1 SGHAT, CDR2 FQNNGV. The CDR3 contains 16 residues. Losses at the gene ends were 9 bases for V and 3 bases for J; bases not matched to a gene: 14. The CDR3 spells CASQPIPSGSNYEQYF. CDR3 DNA: TGTGCCAGTCAACCTATCCCTAGCGGGAGCAACTACGAGCAGTACTTC.

For this clone: The junction departs from germline at one end; a sequencing error may be responsible. This chain joins TRBV11-1 and TRBJ1-1; TRBD1 matches at 8 bases. CDR1 and CDR2 from the germline V gene are SGHAT and FQDESV (reference sequence). This CDR3 has 16 residues. The CDR3 sequence: CASSYGQGKMNAEAFF. In DNA form, the CDR3 reads TGTGCCAGCAGCTACGGACAGGGTAAGATGAACGCTGAAGCTTTCTTT.

The chain employs TRBV7-9 and TRBJ2-3; 8 bases are shared with TRBD2. The CDR3 covers 17 residues. CDR1 and CDR2 from the germline V gene are SEHNR and FQNEAQ (reference sequence). With V trimmed by 4 bases and J by 4 bases, 13 bases remained unmatched. CDR3 amino acids: CASSSSRGGRIPDTQYF. For the CDR3, the DNA is TGTGCCAGCAGCTCATCAAGGGGCGGGAGGATCCCAGATACGCAGTATTTT.